The next 3 T cell receptor beta chains were all read from a single sample in a study of T cell repertoires in cytomegalovirus infection. Each CDR3 protein gets one entry after TCRdb re-called the reads with MiXCR. The sample consists of about 680,000 distinct CDR3 sequences, more than 20% of them appearing once. Sequenced material: CD8+ T cells from PBMCs. The receptors were sampled from a human donor in good health (CMV status not recorded). Some clones in this sample may be carry-over from other donors' samples.

This rearrangement joins TRBV5-3 to TRBJ1-5, with 10 positions matching TRBD1. TRBV5-3 is reported as an ORF; its role is uncertain. The CDR3 runs 17 residues. The junction had 14 bases not matched to a gene; V was cut back by 8 bases and J by 3 bases. CDR3 DNA: TGTGCCAGCAGCCTCGGGACAGGGGAAAGGGTCAATCAGCCCCAGCATTTT. This gives the protein CASSLGTGERVNQPQHF.

This clonotype has a handful of counts. In DNA, the CDR3 is TGTGCCAGCAGCTTAAGGGACAGGGTCTACTCCCCGGGCACAGATACGCAGTATTTT. Encoded protein: CASSLRDRVYSPGTDTQYF. The chain has TRBV7-9 and TRBJ2-3, with 9 bases that match TRBD1. Per the germline V gene, CDR1 is SEHNR and CDR2 is FQNEAQ (reference sequence). CDR3 size: 19 residues. Germline trimming cut 2 bases from V and 1 base from J; bases unmatched to any gene: 13.

At least ten counts were recorded for this clonotype. The chain uses TRBV7-9 and TRBJ2-1, with D perhaps matching TRBD1 (6 bases). The CDR3 is 16 residues long. Germline loops: CDR1 SEHNR, CDR2 FQNEAQ (reference sequence). With 1 base removed from V and 6 bases from J, the gap between germline ends came to 16 bases. The CDR3 DNA follows: TGTGCCAGCAGCTTAGGTGACAGGTATTTATCCAATGAGCAGTTCTTC. Its translation: CASSLGDRYLSNEQFF.